This T cell receptor beta chain is drawn from a study of beta chain features in type 1 diabetes. Study details: No patient-donor differences in age, gender, total cells or subset yield. General study findings and limits: Relative to healthy donors, patients appeared to have naive, central memory and Treg TCRB repertoires that were more similar. TCRB CDR3s were moderately but significantly shorter in Type 1 diabetes patients in all four CD4+ subsets.

The germline V gene has CDR1 SGHNT and CDR2 YYREEE (reference sequence). This CDR3 is 16 amino acids long. V was pared by 0 bases and J by 8 bases, with 17 bases between. Isolated RNA was reverse transcribed in full, so expressed TCRB transcripts were sequenced. The average read count of naive, central memory and regulatory T cell samples was around 3.6 million. Assay: immunoSEQ multiplex PCR; the TCRdb copy retains only in-frame clones and omits some. The data contain some 15,000 clones, almost 70% of them seen just once; the ten biggest clones take up about 2.5%. Remarks on this clone: What it binds is unknown.

The sequencing input was Tregs from blood. The sequence derives from a young man with type 1 diabetes. The chain is built from TRBV5-4 and TRBJ1-4; a possible D gene is TRBD1 (5 bases). CDR3 sequence: CASSLGGGLQPEKLFF. Here the CDR3 DNA reads TGTGCCAGCAGCTTGGGTGGGGGACTACAACCAGAAAAACTGTTTTTT.